Below, 5 T cell receptor beta chains from the same sample are listed, as sequenced in a study of cytomegalovirus exposure and HLA in healthy donors. A multiplex PCR was run with 60 Vbeta primers and 13 Jbeta primers. Clones were sequenced by immunoSEQ multiplex PCR, and TCRdb holds only the in-frame ones, with some missing. The sample lists 160,000 or so clones, around nine tenths occurring once. Sequencing input: PBMCs. Source of these receptors: a woman aged 25 to 45 in good health and CMV-seronegative.

The CDR3 region is CASGPPRGVGYEQYF. CDR3 nucleotide sequence: TGTGCTAGTGGTCCGCCCCGGGGGGTGGGGTACGAGCAGTACTTC. The chain recombines TRBV12-5 with TRBJ2-7, with 7 bases that match TRBD2. The V segment lost 5 bases and the J segment 4 bases; nucleotides outside the gene matches: 11. Germline CDR1 and CDR2: LGHNT and FRNRAP. This CDR3 spans 15 amino acids.

The chain recombines TRBV12-5 with TRBJ1-4; D remains unclear. This CDR3 contains 14 residues. Trimming pared 2 bases from V and 0 bases from J, leaving 4 bases between. Germline values: CDR1 LGHNT, CDR2 FRNRAP. For the CDR3, the DNA is TGTGCTAGTGGTTTGCAGGCAACTAATGAAAAACTGTTTTTT. The encoded protein is CASGLQATNEKLFF.

The chain uses TRBV6-1 and TRBJ1-5, with 12 bases fitting TRBD1. Germline V CDR1 and CDR2: MNHNS, SASEGT. The V and J ends lost 3 bases and 6 bases, in that order; junction bases with no gene match: 3. The CDR3 length is 15 residues. CDR3 in amino acids: CASSDGTGGFQPQHF. As DNA, the CDR3 is TGTGCCAGCAGTGATGGGACAGGGGGCTTTCAGCCCCAGCATTTT.

Written as DNA, the CDR3 is TGCGCCAGCAGCCGCCGCTTGGGGGGCCAAGAGACCCAGTACTTC. This translates into CASSRRLGGQETQYF. This chain uses TRBV4-1 with TRBJ2-5, with D perhaps matching TRBD2 (6 bases). V lost 4 bases, J lost 1 base, and 13 bases lay in between. This CDR3 is built from 15 residues. The V gene's germline CDR1 is MGHRA and CDR2 YSYEKL.

V and J are TRBV19 and TRBJ2-1; TRBD2 matches 8 bases. Germline trimming cut 8 bases from V and 2 bases from J; bases unmatched to any gene: 5. This CDR3 is 14 amino acids long. Germline V gene lookup returns CDR1 LNHDA and CDR2 SQIVND (reference sequence). The CDR3 DNA follows: TGTGCCAGTCAAAGCGGGAGAGCCTACAATGAGCAGTTCTTC. Translation: CASQSGRAYNEQFF. The variable domain in full, with the rest retrieved from reference TRBV19 and TRBJ2-1, is DGGITQSPKYLFRKEGQNVTLSCEQNLNHDAMYWYRQDPGQGLRLIYYSQIVNDFQKGDIAEGYSVSREKKESFPLTVTSAQKNPTAFYLCASQSGRAYNEQFFGPGTRLTVL.